This T cell receptor (beta chain) is drawn from a study of T cell repertoires in ileal Crohn's disease. Study background: Surgery for a complication: stricturing in 61%, penetrating in roughly 40%.

Time point here: neoterminal ileum biopsy at postoperative endoscopy, about 6 months after surgery. This CDR3 has 15 amino acids. Germline V gene lookup returns CDR1 SGHVS and CDR2 FQNEAQ. V was shortened by 1 base and J by 10 bases, with 16 bases between the two germline ends. Using immunoSEQ multiplex PCR, the repertoire was profiled, and TCRdb retains in-frame clones only, with some absent. The table includes more than 60,000 clones, about 89% detected once. The clonotype comes from an adult with Crohn's disease. Sequenced: ileal tissue. V usage is TRBV7-8 and J usage is TRBJ1-4; D may be TRBD1 (5 bases). The chain's CDR3 is CASSLEGAYRGKLFF. As DNA, the CDR3 is TGTGCCAGCAGCTTAGAAGGGGCCTACAGAGGAAAACTGTTTTTT.